The entry that follows covers one T cell receptor (beta chain) sequence. Antigen: not known. Primers used in a second PCR of about 7 to 12 cycles were a sample-barcoded 5' primer and a J-beta primer mix. TCRdb called the 5' RACE reads again in MiXCR, with one record for every CDR3 protein. The sample holds fewer than 2,000,000 distinct CDR3 sequences; around 40% are singletons and the top ten take more than 20%. The data stem from a study of blood T cells in healthy people across ages. Findings of the study overall: With age, beta diversity per million T cells declined roughly linearly, significantly by 40 to 50.

This CDR3 region has 15 residues. Germline values: CDR1 SGHRS, CDR2 YFSETQ. Sequenced material: blood. The chain links TRBV5-1 to TRBJ2-5; 7 positions match TRBD2. The J call is in doubt because the DNA end fits TRBJ2-7 better. This receptor was taken from a human donor in good health. This chain's CDR3 is CASSLAAGRNYEQYF. The CDR3 bases are TGCGCCAGCAGCTTGGCAGCGGGACGGAACTACGAGCAGTACTTC.